These 28 T cell receptor beta chains were all obtained from the same sample, sequenced in a study of blood T cell repertoires in COVID-19. Data came from immunoSEQ multiplex PCR; TCRdb stores just in-frame clones and leaves some out. The sample carries approximately 280,000 clones, roughly 80% recorded once. Material: PBMCs or T cells enriched from blood (not recorded which). The receptors were sampled from a man in his forties or fifties who had been exposed to COVID-19.

The chain employs TRBV30 and TRBJ2-1, with 7 bases aligning to TRBD2. This CDR3 contains 14 residues. Per the germline V gene, CDR1 is GTSNPN and CDR2 is SVGIG (reference sequence). V lost 4 bases, J lost 9 bases, and 12 bases stayed unmatched. The CDR3 protein is CAWIGGRVVSEQFF. CDR3 in DNA: TGTGCCTGGATTGGCGGGAGAGTAGTTAGTGAGCAGTTCTTC. The variable domain in full, completed from reference TRBV30 and TRBJ2-1, reads SQTIHQWPATLVQPVGSPLSLECTVEGTSNPNLYWYRQAAGRGLQLLFYSVGIGQISSEVPQNLSASRPQDRQFILSSKKLLLSDSGFYLCAWIGGRVVSEQFFGPGTRLTVL.

V is TRBV6-5 and J is TRBJ1-5; the D gene is possibly TRBD1 (5 bases). CDR1 and CDR2 (germline): MNHEY, SVGAGI. V lost 6 bases and J 6 bases, leaving 18 bases between the germline ends. The CDR3 totals 15 residues. The chain's CDR3 is CASSLNSGPAQPQHF. The CDR3 nucleotides read TGTGCCAGCAGCCTCAACTCAGGGCCCGCTCAGCCCCAGCATTTT.

Notes on this clone: The same CDR3 is also encoded by other DNA sequences in this sample. J is TRBJ2-7 and V is TRBV19; no clear D. CDR1 and CDR2 from the germline V gene are LNHDA and SQIVND (reference sequence). With 3 bases removed from V and 0 bases from J, the gap between germline ends came to 9 bases. The CDR3 sequence is 14 residues long. The DNA of the CDR3 is TGTGCCAGTAGTATCGGTGGTTCCTCCTACGAGCAGTACTTC. This codes for CASSIGGSSYEQYF.

The chain is built from TRBV25-1 and TRBJ1-1; D not certain. Looked up from germline, CDR1 is MGHDK and CDR2 is SYGVNS. V was clipped by 1 base and J by 1 base, with 10 bases between them. The CDR3 consists of 15 residues. The CDR3 here is CASSEFQGGNTEAFF. CDR3 bases: TGTGCCAGCAGTGAATTTCAAGGCGGGAACACTGAAGCTTTCTTT.

The chain is built from TRBV7-9 and TRBJ2-7, with D perhaps TRBD2 (5 bases). Per germline, CDR1 SEHNR and CDR2 FQNEAQ (reference sequence). Trimming took off 3 bases at V and 6 bases at J, with 12 bases between the two ends. This CDR3 has 13 amino acids. CDR3 bases: TGTGCCAGCAGCTTCACAAGCGGCGGCGAGCAGTACTTC. Translating it yields CASSFTSGGEQYF.

The rearrangement links TRBV7-9 to TRBJ1-2, with TRBD1 matching over 8 bases. The J segment lost 5 bases and the V segment lost 2 bases, leaving 4 bases of the junction unmatched. The CDR3 length is 14 residues. Germline loops: CDR1 SEHNR, CDR2 FQNEAQ (reference sequence). Here the CDR3 reads CASSLSGQAYGYTF. The CDR3 nucleotides are TGTGCCAGCAGCTTATCGGGACAGGCGTATGGCTACACCTTC.

This chain uses TRBV3-1 (or the pseudogene TRBV3-2) with TRBJ1-1, with D possibly being TRBD1 (5 bases). Trimming shortened V by 4 bases and J by 8 bases, and 20 bases separated the two germline ends. Germline V gene lookup returns CDR1 LGHDT and CDR2 YNNKEL (reference sequence). The CDR3 loop spans 15 amino acids. Here the CDR3 reads CASSLSAGQRGEAFF. The CDR3 nucleotides are TGTGCCAGCAGCCTGAGCGCAGGGCAGCGGGGAGAAGCTTTCTTT.

The V gene is TRBV28, the J gene TRBJ1-2; weak D call: TRBD1 (5 bases). The ends were cut back, 3 bases at V and 4 bases at J, with 18 bases in the middle. CDR3 length equals 16 residues. Looked up from germline, CDR1 is MDHEN and CDR2 is SYDVKM. The CDR3 DNA follows: TGTGCCAGCAGTTTGGGGGGAGGTGGGGAGGTCTATGGCTACACCTTC. Translation gives CASSLGGGGEVYGYTF.

The genes are TRBV19 and TRBJ1-2; 8 bases align to TRBD1. Germline V gives CDR1 LNHDA, CDR2 SQIVND (reference sequence). V shed 6 bases and J 6 bases; nucleotides not matched to a gene: 12. This CDR3 is 15 amino acids long. The CDR3 DNA follows: TGTGCCAGTAGACCGGACAGGGAGCTTTGGGATGGCTACACCTTC. As protein: CASRPDRELWDGYTF.

V is TRBV3-1 (or the pseudogene TRBV3-2) and J is TRBJ2-5; 10 bases agree with TRBD1. J was trimmed by 14 bases and V by 3 bases; bases with no gene match: 6. Germline loops: CDR1 LGHDT, CDR2 YNNKEL (reference sequence). The CDR3 extends over 12 amino acids. The CDR3 spells CASSHSRDRGYF. Written as DNA, the CDR3 is TGTGCCAGCAGCCACTCCCGGGACAGGGGATACTTC.

The rearrangement uses TRBV4-1 and TRBJ2-2; D gene uncertain. The CDR3 sequence is 16 residues long. Trimming cost V 3 bases and J 2 bases, with 13 bases left between them. Germline CDR1 is MGHRA and CDR2 is YSYEKL. CDR3 sequence reads: CASSHHTGDNTGELFF. CDR3 coding DNA: TGCGCCAGCAGCCACCACACCGGAGATAACACCGGGGAGCTGTTTTTT.

With respect to this clone: A junction boundary mismatches the germline segment, possibly from a read error. V and J are TRBV7-7 and TRBJ2-1; weak D call: TRBD2 (6 bases). The CDR3 has 15 amino acids. The V gene's germline CDR1 is SSHAT and CDR2 FNYEAQ (reference sequence). Here the CDR3 reads CASSLLGGSYNEQFF. CDR3 in DNA: TGTGCTAGCAGCTTATTGGGGGGCTCCTACAATGAGCAGTTCTTC.

The sample holds one count of this clone. The rearrangement uses TRBV11-2 and TRBJ2-7; 8 nucleotides match TRBD2. This CDR3 region has 17 residues. Germline-derived CDR1 and CDR2 are SGHAT and FQNNGV. Trimming at V came to 3 bases and at J to 1 base, leaving 11 bases not matched to a gene. The DNA of the CDR3 is TGTGCCAGCAGCTTCCCCCCCGGGGGCGGGAGGTCCTACGAGCAGTACTTC. Translating gives CASSFPPGGGRSYEQYF.

The chain combines TRBV19 with TRBJ1-1, with D tentatively TRBD1 (5 bases). This CDR3 is 14 amino acids long. Germline lookup yields CDR1 LNHDA and CDR2 SQIVND (reference sequence). Between the trimmed V and J ends, which lost 6 bases and 7 bases, there was a span of 18 bases. CDR3 coding DNA: TGTGCCAGTAGCCCCTGGGGGGGGATGGGTGAAGCTTTCTTT. The encoded protein is CASSPWGGMGEAFF.

The chain links TRBV10-1 to TRBJ2-2, with D possibly being TRBD2 (7 bases). V dropped 3 bases and J dropped 8 bases, with 16 bases sitting between them. Germline CDR1 and CDR2: WNHNN and SYGVQD (reference sequence). The CDR3 spans 15 residues. CDR3 in amino acids: CASSEGGQAGGELFF. The CDR3 coding sequence is TGCGCCAGCAGTGAAGGGGGGCAAGCGGGAGGGGAGCTGTTTTTT.

The chain is built from TRBV12-5 and TRBJ2-2, with a tentative D call TRBD2 (5 bases). The CDR3 loop spans 14 amino acids. Deletions cut 7 bases from V and 6 bases from J, with 15 bases between. CDR1 and CDR2 (germline): LGHNT, FRNRAP. The CDR3 nucleotides read TGTGCTAGTGCCAAAACCGGACTTTCCGGGGAGCTGTTTTTT. This translates into CASAKTGLSGELFF. The whole variable domain, filled in from reference TRBV12-5 and TRBJ2-2, reads DARVTQTPRHKVTEMGQEVTMRCQPILGHNTVFWYRQTMMQGLELLAYFRNRAPLDDSGMPKDRFSAEMPDATLATLKIQPSEPRDSAVYFCASAKTGLSGELFFGEGSRLTVL.

The V and J genes are TRBV2 and TRBJ1-1, with D unclear. Trimming removed 2 bases from V and 3 bases from J, with 13 bases in between. The CDR3 runs to 15 residues. Germline V gene lookup returns CDR1 SNHLY and CDR2 FYNNEI. DNA of the CDR3: TGTGCCAGCAGTGAACGTACTCCTCTGTACACTGAAGCTTTCTTT. As protein: CASSERTPLYTEAFF.

This clone was picked up a small number of times. This chain uses TRBV30 with TRBJ1-2; D remains ambiguous. Germline CDR1 reads GTSNPN; CDR2 reads SVGIG (reference sequence). The CDR3 is made up of 16 amino acids. Trimming took off 2 bases at V and 7 bases at J, with 23 bases between the two ends. Written as DNA, the CDR3 is TGTGCCTGGAGTAGGAAGGCGCGGAGAACTAGGAGTGGCTACACCTTC. Its translation is CAWSRKARRTRSGYTF.

V gene TRBV11-2 combines with J gene TRBJ2-7; perhaps TRBD2 as D (6 bases). CDR3 length equals 15 residues. Trimming left V 2 bases short and J 4 bases short, with 15 bases between. Germline assignment: CDR1 SGHAT and CDR2 FQNNGV. Here the CDR3 DNA reads TGTGCCAGCAGCTTACCCGGGAGCTCGACTTACGAGCAGTACTTC. Its protein product is CASSLPGSSTYEQYF.

V and J are TRBV4-1 and TRBJ2-7; TRBD2 matches at 9 bases. V was clipped by 1 base and J by 4 bases; unmatched bases: 11. The germline V gene encodes CDR1 MGHRA and CDR2 YSYEKL. This CDR3 is 17 amino acids long. CDR3 DNA: TGCGCCAGCAGCCAAGTGGGGCTAGCGGGATTCTCTTACGAGCAGTACTTC. Encoded protein: CASSQVGLAGFSYEQYF.

The V gene is TRBV9, the J gene TRBJ1-2; no clear D gene. The CDR3 runs to 15 residues. The V gene's germline CDR1 is SGDLS and CDR2 YYNGEE. The V and J ends lost 3 bases and 0 bases respectively, with 12 bases between them. Here the CDR3 reads CASSAWAGANYGYTF. The CDR3 region has the DNA TGTGCCAGCAGCGCATGGGCGGGCGCTAACTATGGCTACACCTTC.

V gene TRBV7-2 combines with J gene TRBJ1-2, with TRBD1 matching over 7 bases. CDR3 length: 14 amino acids. Germline CDR1 reads SGHTA; CDR2 reads FQGNSA. V shed 6 bases and J 1 base; nucleotides not matched to a gene: 5. The CDR3 loop is CASRGTARNYGYTF. In nucleotides, the CDR3 is TGTGCCAGCAGAGGGACAGCCCGTAACTATGGCTACACCTTC.

V usage is TRBV5-6 and J usage is TRBJ1-6; D is unclear. Germline V gives CDR1 SGHDT, CDR2 YYEEEE. V lost 4 bases and J lost 0, with 20 bases in between. This CDR3 spans 19 amino acids. The DNA of the CDR3 is TGTGCCAGCAGCATAACCGGGAAAATGAGTAGCTCCTATAATTCACCCCTCCACTTT. It codes for CASSITGKMSSSYNSPLHF.

The rearrangement links TRBV7-2 to TRBJ1-6, with unresolved D. The CDR3 is made up of 12 amino acids. Germline V CDR1 and CDR2: SGHTA, FQGNSA. The V end was cut by 5 bases, the J end by 10 bases, with 9 bases between. The CDR3, as DNA: TGTGCCAGCAGCGTGCAACGGTCACCCCTCCACTTT. This translates into CASSVQRSPLHF.

The rearrangement uses TRBV27 and TRBJ2-7; D remains unclear. V lost 5 bases to trimming and J lost 5 bases, with 7 bases between them. The CDR3 sequence is 11 residues long. Germline CDR1 is MNHEY and CDR2 is SMNVEV (reference sequence). This chain's CDR3 is CASSLSNEQYF. DNA for the CDR3: TGTGCCAGCAGTCTAAGTAACGAGCAGTACTTC.

The chain uses TRBV27 and TRBJ2-7; 12 bases map to TRBD2. The V segment lost 8 bases and the J segment 4 bases; nucleotides outside the gene matches: 6. The CDR3 runs 14 residues. The V gene's germline CDR1 is MNHEY and CDR2 SMNVEV (reference sequence). The CDR3 protein is CASRAGLAGYEQYF. The CDR3 region has the DNA TGTGCCAGCCGAGCCGGACTAGCGGGATACGAGCAGTACTTC.

This clone turned up a few times. The gene calls are TRBV5-5 and TRBJ2-6; no firm D call. Germline V lookup: CDR1 SGHKS, CDR2 YYEKEE (reference sequence). Trimming pared 1 base from V and 0 bases from J, leaving 8 bases between. The CDR3 length is 16 residues. The CDR3 sequence is CASSLTASSGANVLTF. For the CDR3, the DNA is TGTGCCAGCAGCTTGACAGCTTCCTCTGGGGCCAACGTCCTGACTTTC. The full variable domain, its missing parts supplied by reference TRBV5-5 and TRBJ2-6, is DAGVTQSPTHLIKTRGQQVTLRCSPISGHKSVSWYQQVLGQGPQFIFQYYEKEERGRGNFPDRFSARQFPNYSSELNVNALLLGDSALYLCASSLTASSGANVLTFGAGSRLTVL.

This clone came up a few times. V usage is TRBV6-5 and J usage is TRBJ2-7; D might be TRBD2 (5 bases). This CDR3 contains 13 residues. Trimming removed 9 bases from V and 2 bases from J, with 14 bases in between. The germline CDR1 and CDR2 sequences are MNHEY and SVGAGI. CDR3 sequence: CARRPEVAYEQYF. The CDR3 region has the DNA TGTGCCAGAAGACCGGAGGTCGCCTACGAGCAGTACTTC.